Listed below are T cell receptor beta chains from one sample, sequenced in a study of blood T cell repertoires in COVID-19. The data were produced by immunoSEQ multiplex PCR, yet TCRdb's version contains in-frame clones alone and is incomplete. The sample records a few hundred thousand clones, approximately 89% being singletons. Sequencing input: peripheral blood. All receptors derive from a woman aged 25 to 45 with COVID-19, enrolled during active disease. Both conserved end residues are part of each CDR3. D genes are given only for firm matches. The listing skips clone size in some rows; elsewhere it reads once, few, many or a size class.

-	TRBV10-2	TRBJ2-1	-	TGCGCCAGCAGTGATATCGGGCCCGGGGATGAGCAGTTCTTC	CASSDIGPGDEQFF
-	TRBV5-1	TRBJ2-2	-	TGCGCCAGCAGCAAGCAGAACACCGGGGAGCTGTTTTTT	CASSKQNTGELFF
-	TRBV7-9	TRBJ1-2	few	TGTGCCAGCAGCTTAGCGCCGGGGACTTATGGCTACACCTTC	CASSLAPGTYGYTF
-	TRBV7-8	TRBJ2-7	-	TGTGCCAGCAGCTTAGTCAGCTACGAGCAGTACTTC	CASSLVSYEQYF
TRBD2	TRBV4-2	TRBJ2-1	-	TGTGCCAGCAGCCTCGGACTGGGGGGGAATGAGCAGTTCTTC	CASSLGLGGNEQFF
-	TRBV4-1	TRBJ1-6	-	TGCGCCAGCAGCCAAGCGGGTACAGGGAAGGGCTCACCCCTCCACTTT	CASSQAGTGKGSPLHF
-	TRBV30	TRBJ1-6	-	TGTGCCTGGAGTGTATCGGGGGGTAATTCACCCCTCCACTTT	CAWSVSGGNSPLHF
-	TRBV4-1	TRBJ1-1	few	TGCGCCAGCAGCCAAGGTGCAGGGCCTAGGGACACTGAAGCTTTCTTT	CASSQGAGPRDTEAFF
-	TRBV28	TRBJ1-1	-	TGTGCCAGCAGTTTAGCGGGGGAGAACACTGAAGCTTTCTTT	CASSLAGENTEAFF
-	TRBV11-2	TRBJ1-1	once	TGTGCCAGCAGCTTAGCCCTCACAGAGCTGAACACTGAAGCTTTCTTT	CASSLALTELNTEAFF
TRBD2	TRBV5-1	TRBJ2-7	-	TGCGCCAGCAGCTTGACGGGACTAGCTAGCTACGAGCAGTACTTC	CASSLTGLASYEQYF
TRBD1	TRBV10-3	TRBJ1-1	-	TGTGCCATCAGTGAACAGGGGCCGGCTGGGACTGAAGCTTTCTTT	CAISEQGPAGTEAFF
TRBD2	TRBV2	TRBJ2-3	-	TGTGCCAGCAGTGAAGCTGGCGGGGGGGTAACAGATACGCAGTATTTT	CASSEAGGGVTDTQYF
-	TRBV6-6	TRBJ1-4	once	TGTGCCAGCAGTCAGTTCGCAGAACTGTTTTTT	CASSQFAELFF
TRBD1	TRBV20-1	TRBJ1-2	few	TGCAGTGCCGGGACAGGGGCGGACTACACCTTC	CSAGTGADYTF
TRBD1	TRBV28	TRBJ2-3	-	TGTGCCAGCAGTCCGATCATGGACAGGGAGTTGTTCACAGATACGCAGTATTTT	CASSPIMDRELFTDTQYF
-	TRBV7-2	TRBJ1-5	-	TGTGCCAGCAGCCACAGGCGTAATCAGCCCCAGCATTTT	CASSHRRNQPQHF
-	TRBV5-1	TRBJ2-2	-	TGCGCCAGCCAGGGCAGGCTAGACACCGGGGAGCTGTTTTTT	CASQGRLDTGELFF
-	TRBV2	TRBJ2-5	few	TGTGCCAGCACCCATGAGGGCAGAATCGAAGAGACCCAGTACTTC	CASTHEGRIEETQYF
TRBD2	TRBV27	TRBJ2-5	-	TGTGCCAGCAGTCCAATAAGGACTAGCGGGGGAGGAACCCAGTACTTC	CASSPIRTSGGGTQYF
TRBD1	TRBV18	TRBJ2-5	-	TGTGCCAGCTCACCCAAGGACAGGGGGCGGGAGACCCAGTACTTC	CASSPKDRGRETQYF
TRBD1	TRBV15	TRBJ2-5	-	TGTGCCACCTCATACGGACAGGGAGCCCTCCAAGAGACCCAGTACTTC	CATSYGQGALQETQYF